The clone carrying this T cell receptor (beta chain) was recorded at least ten times. Its specificity is unknown. This CDR3 has 13 amino acids. The ends were cut back, 7 bases at V and 3 bases at J, with 12 bases in the middle. Germline V gene data show CDR1 as MNHNY and CDR2 as SVGAGI (reference sequence). The sample is drawn from a study of molecular identifiers for immune sequencing clone quantification. Naive CD8 libraries were made from about 19,000 to 1,100,000 sorted cells, and they used 10%, 30% or 50% RNA. One entry per CDR3 protein results from TCRdb running MiXCR on the PCR reads. The table records 300,000 to 400,000 distinct CDR3 sequences, 20% to 25% of them present only once. Study-level results: Clones of above 20 RNA copies carried over 98% of effector molecules; in naive cells they carried under 1%. Spiked Jurkat TCR RNA originating from one cell could reportedly be identified amid more than 800,000 naive cells.

Sequenced input: naive CD8+ T cells from blood, with Jurkat cell RNA spiked in. Documented subset: FACS-sorted CD8+CD4-CCR7+CD45RA+ naive T cells. This clonotype was sampled from a human donor in good health. Some libraries in this study had Jurkat cell RNA spiked in. The chain recombines TRBV6-6 with TRBJ1-1, with D uncertain. The CDR3 bases are TGTGCCAGCAATTCCCCAAGGGACACTGAAGCTTTCTTT. It codes for CASNSPRDTEAFF.